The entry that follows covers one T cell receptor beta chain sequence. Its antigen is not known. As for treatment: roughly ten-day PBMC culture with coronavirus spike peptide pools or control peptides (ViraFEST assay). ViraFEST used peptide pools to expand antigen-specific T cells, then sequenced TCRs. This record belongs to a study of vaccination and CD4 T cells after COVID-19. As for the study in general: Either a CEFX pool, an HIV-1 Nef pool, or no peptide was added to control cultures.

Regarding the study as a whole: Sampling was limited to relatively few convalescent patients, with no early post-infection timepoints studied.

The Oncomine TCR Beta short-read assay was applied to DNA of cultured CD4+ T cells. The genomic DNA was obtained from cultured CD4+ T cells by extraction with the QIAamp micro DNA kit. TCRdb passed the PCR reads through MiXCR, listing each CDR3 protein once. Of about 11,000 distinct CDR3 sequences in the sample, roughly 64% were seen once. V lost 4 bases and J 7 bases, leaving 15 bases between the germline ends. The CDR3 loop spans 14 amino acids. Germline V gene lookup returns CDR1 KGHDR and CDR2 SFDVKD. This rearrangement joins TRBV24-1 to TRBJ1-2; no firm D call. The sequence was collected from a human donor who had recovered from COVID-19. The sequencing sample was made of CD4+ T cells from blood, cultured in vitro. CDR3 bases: TGTGCCACCAGTGAACCGGGCCGCGAAGCTGGCTACACCTTC. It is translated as CATSEPGREAGYTF.